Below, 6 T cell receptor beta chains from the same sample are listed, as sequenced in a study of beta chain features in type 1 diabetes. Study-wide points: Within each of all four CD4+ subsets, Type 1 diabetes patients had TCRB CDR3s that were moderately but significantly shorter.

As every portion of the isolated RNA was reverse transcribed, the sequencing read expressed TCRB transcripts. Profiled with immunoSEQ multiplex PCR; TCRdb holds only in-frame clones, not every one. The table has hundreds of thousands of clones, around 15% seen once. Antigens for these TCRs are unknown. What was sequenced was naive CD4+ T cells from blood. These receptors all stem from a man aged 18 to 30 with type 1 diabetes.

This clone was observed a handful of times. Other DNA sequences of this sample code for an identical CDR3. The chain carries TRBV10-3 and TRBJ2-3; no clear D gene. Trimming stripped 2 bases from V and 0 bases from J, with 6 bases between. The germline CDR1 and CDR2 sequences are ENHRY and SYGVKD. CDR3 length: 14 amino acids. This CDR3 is CAISEGQSTDTQYF. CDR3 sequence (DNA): TGTGCCATCAGTGAGGGCCAAAGCACAGATACGCAGTATTTT.

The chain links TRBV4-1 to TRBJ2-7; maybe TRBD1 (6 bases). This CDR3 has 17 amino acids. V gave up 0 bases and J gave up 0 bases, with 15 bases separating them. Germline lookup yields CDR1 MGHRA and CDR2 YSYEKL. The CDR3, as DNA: TGCGCCAGCAGCCAAGATATAGCAGGGACAAGCTCCTACGAGCAGTACTTC. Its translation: CASSQDIAGTSSYEQYF.

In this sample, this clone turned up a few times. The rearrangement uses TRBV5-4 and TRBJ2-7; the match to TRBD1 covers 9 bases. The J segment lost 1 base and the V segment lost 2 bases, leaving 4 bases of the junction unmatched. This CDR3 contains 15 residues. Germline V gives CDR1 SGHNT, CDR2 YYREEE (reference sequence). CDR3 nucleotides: TGTGCCAGCAGCTTCGGACAGGGGAGGTCCTACGAGCAGTACTTC. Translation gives CASSFGQGRSYEQYF.

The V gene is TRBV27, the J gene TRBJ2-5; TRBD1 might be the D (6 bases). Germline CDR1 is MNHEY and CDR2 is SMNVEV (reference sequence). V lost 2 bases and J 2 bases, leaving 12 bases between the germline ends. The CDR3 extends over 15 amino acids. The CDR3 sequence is CASSLRYREQETQYF. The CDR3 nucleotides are TGTGCCAGCAGTTTAAGGTACAGGGAACAAGAGACCCAGTACTTC.

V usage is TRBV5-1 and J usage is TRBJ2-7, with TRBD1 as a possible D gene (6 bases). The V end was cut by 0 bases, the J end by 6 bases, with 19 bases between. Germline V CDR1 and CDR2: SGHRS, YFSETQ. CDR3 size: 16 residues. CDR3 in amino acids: CASSLDLTLRGTEQYF. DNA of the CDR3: TGCGCCAGCAGCTTGGATCTCACCCTAAGGGGGACCGAGCAGTACTTC.

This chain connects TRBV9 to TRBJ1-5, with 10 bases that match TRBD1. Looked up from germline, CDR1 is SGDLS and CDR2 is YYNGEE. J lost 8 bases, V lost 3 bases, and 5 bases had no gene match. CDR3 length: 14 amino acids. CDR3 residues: CASSAGQGVEPQHF. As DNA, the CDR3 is TGTGCCAGCAGCGCCGGACAGGGGGTTGAGCCCCAGCATTTT.